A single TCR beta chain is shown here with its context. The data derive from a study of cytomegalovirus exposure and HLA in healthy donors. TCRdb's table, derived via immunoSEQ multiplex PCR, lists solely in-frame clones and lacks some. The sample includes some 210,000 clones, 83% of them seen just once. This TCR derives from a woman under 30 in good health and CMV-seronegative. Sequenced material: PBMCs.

The CDR3 DNA sequence: TGTGCCAGCACTCGGCAGTCCCGAATGAACACTGAAGCTTTCTTT. It codes for CASTRQSRMNTEAFF. The chain links TRBV7-9 to TRBJ1-1; D call uncertain. Between the trimmed V and J ends, which lost 7 bases and 0 bases, there was a span of 15 bases. The CDR3 covers 15 residues. CDR1 and CDR2 (germline): SEHNR, FQNEAQ (reference sequence).